The sequence of this TCR beta chain was determined in a study of blood T cell repertoires in COVID-19. Study-level background: The study drew acute and convalescent COVID-19 samples from the United States, Italy and Spain. From T cells, B-cell-depleted T cells, or PBMCs came the material, which was cDNA or gDNA.

Per the original data handling: It was from reference gene primer amplification that nucleated cell counts were estimated. Here immunoSEQ multiplex PCR was the method, and the copy in TCRdb shows in-frame clones only, minus some. V and J calls and clone size are those listed in that table; D and trimming were worked out from the DNA. The table shows about 71,000 clones, with just over 85% occurring only once. The CDR3 extends over 15 amino acids. Germline trimming cut 5 bases from V and 2 bases from J; bases unmatched to any gene: 8. Germline CDR1 is SGHAT and CDR2 is FQDESV (reference sequence). The sequence was collected from a young man with acute or convalescent COVID-19. The chain links TRBV11-1 to TRBJ2-7; 8 nucleotides match TRBD1. The sequencing sample was made of peripheral blood. The chain's CDR3 is CASSPDWTGTYEQYF. Here the CDR3 DNA reads TGTGCCAGCAGCCCGGATTGGACAGGGACCTACGAGCAGTACTTC.